The clone carrying this TCR beta chain was seen at least ten times. The antigen is undetermined. The data were obtained in a study of regulatory T cells in long-lasting Graves disease. From germline, CDR1 is SGHAT and CDR2 FQNNGV. This CDR3 region has 15 residues. Trimming cost V 5 bases and J 3 bases; bases outside gene matches: 3. The time point: newly diagnosed GD, antithyroid drugs for less than 3 months. Generation of the TCR library employed RNA extracted from PBMCs. American Thyroid Association guidelines were used to diagnose Graves' disease. Regarding the study as a whole: Relative to newly diagnosed Graves' patients, persistent ones had lower TCR diversity. The study found TRBV28, TRBJ1-2 and TRBJ2-5 favored in persistent disease.

Arm-PCR with iRepertoire HTBI primers amplified the CDR3 regions for these TCR beta libraries. TCRdb fed the multiplex PCR reads into MiXCR, producing one record per CDR3 protein. The sample has about 470,000 distinct CDR3 sequences; about a sixth are singletons. In addition, the sample was reused for a study of T cells in Graves' hyperthyroidism and ophthalmopathy. Per that paper: Stable Graves' hyperthyroidism meant no ophthalmopathy progression within 18 months.

The chain couples TRBV11-2 to TRBJ2-1; 11 bases map to TRBD2. The TCR sequence derives from a middle-aged man with Graves disease. This sample comprised peripheral blood mononuclear cells (PBMCs), obtained at new diagnosis, from a patient treated with antithyroid drugs. CDR3 in amino acids: CASSPTSGVYNEQFF. CDR3 nucleotides: TGTGCCAGCAGCCCGACTAGCGGGGTCTACAATGAGCAGTTCTTC.